The 13 T cell receptor beta chains in this list originate from one sample, sequenced in a study of T cell responses to AZD1222 COVID-19 vaccine. Clones were sequenced by immunoSEQ multiplex PCR, and TCRdb holds only the in-frame ones, with some missing. The repertoire holds tens of thousands of clones, roughly 84% seen once, with over 7.5% in the top ten. The sample consisted of peripheral blood, taken on day 0 of AZD1222 vaccination. These receptors came from an adult in good health.

The rearrangement uses TRBV5-5 and TRBJ2-1; the match to TRBD2 covers 12 bases. CDR3 length: 13 residues. Germline values: CDR1 SGHKS, CDR2 YYEKEE (reference sequence). The ends lost 1 base at V and 14 bases at J; junction bases unmatched: 4. The CDR3 region is CASSLLAGGQKFF. As DNA, the CDR3 is TGTGCCAGCAGCTTGCTAGCGGGGGGGCAAAAGTTCTTC.

The chain has TRBV7-3 and TRBJ2-1; 8 nucleotides align to TRBD2. V was pared by 5 bases and J by 5 bases, with 8 bases of the junction left unmatched. Germline V gene sequence: CDR1 SGHTA, CDR2 FQGTGA. This CDR3 comprises 15 residues. The CDR3 coding sequence is TGTGCCAGCAGCGACCAAGCGGGGGCTAACAATGAGCAGTTCTTC. Protein product: CASSDQAGANNEQFF.

The chain couples TRBV3-1 (or the pseudogene TRBV3-2) to TRBJ1-4, with D perhaps TRBD1 (5 bases). Trimming cost V 1 base and J 12 bases, with 18 bases left between them. CDR1 LGHDT and CDR2 YNNKEL come from the germline V gene (reference sequence). The CDR3 totals 15 residues. This CDR3 reads CASSQVLTAPWELFF. The CDR3, as DNA: TGTGCCAGCAGCCAAGTTTTGACAGCTCCCTGGGAACTGTTTTTT.

This clone was seen just once. The V gene is TRBV6-5, the J gene TRBJ2-2, with 8 bases aligning to TRBD2. The V gene end was trimmed by 4 bases and the J gene end by 6 bases; junction bases not matched to a gene: 4. The germline V gene encodes CDR1 MNHEY and CDR2 SVGAGI. The CDR3 has 14 residues. CDR3: CASSFRLAPGELFF. CDR3 nucleotides: TGTGCCAGCAGTTTTAGACTAGCGCCCGGGGAGCTGTTTTTT.

This clone has more than one count but fewer than ten. This chain uses TRBV3-1 (or the pseudogene TRBV3-2) with TRBJ2-7; a possible D gene is TRBD2 (5 bases). This CDR3 is 14 amino acids long. Germline CDR1 and CDR2: LGHDT and YNNKEL (reference sequence). Trimming cost V 4 bases and J 6 bases, with 16 bases left between them. The CDR3 reads CASSRERARTEQYF. In DNA form, the CDR3 reads TGTGCCAGCAGCCGCGAGAGGGCACGCACCGAGCAGTACTTC.

A single count supports this clone. This chain joins TRBV20-1 and TRBJ1-1; D is unclear. Per the germline V gene, CDR1 is DFQATT and CDR2 is SNEGSKA (reference sequence). The CDR3 consists of 11 residues. The DNA of the CDR3 is TGCAGCCCTGAGGAGGTGACTGAAGCTTTCTTT. This codes for CSPEEVTEAFF.

The gene calls are TRBV30 and TRBJ1-6; D call uncertain. V was pared by 3 bases and J by 8 bases, with 5 bases between. CDR1 is GTSNPN and CDR2 is SVGIG in the germline V gene (reference sequence). The CDR3 contains 11 residues. The CDR3 here is CAWSFYSPLHF. CDR3 in DNA: TGTGCCTGGAGCTTCTATTCACCCCTCCACTTT.

The chain joins TRBV7-2 to TRBJ1-3, with D uncertain. This CDR3 contains 15 residues. Germline-derived CDR1 and CDR2 are SGHTA and FQGNSA. V lost 1 base to trimming and J lost 4 bases, with 11 bases between them. The CDR3 DNA reads as TGTGCCAGCAGCTTAGACCCGACAACCGGAAACACCATATATTTT. Residues: CASSLDPTTGNTIYF.

V gene TRBV6-2 or TRBV6-3 combines with J gene TRBJ2-5; 11 bases map to TRBD2. Germline loops: CDR1 MNHEY, CDR2 SVGEGT. J lost 4 bases, V lost 6 bases, and 10 bases had no gene match. This CDR3 is built from 16 residues. In nucleotides, the CDR3 is TGTGCCAGCAGCTTCATAGCGGGGGGGCTCGGAGAGACCCAGTACTTC. This translates into CASSFIAGGLGETQYF.

This clone was found a few times. V gene TRBV27 combines with J gene TRBJ1-2; D is undetermined. With 6 bases removed from V and 4 bases from J, the gap between germline ends came to 12 bases. This CDR3 spans 13 amino acids. CDR1 is MNHEY and CDR2 is SMNVEV in the germline V gene (reference sequence). The CDR3 sequence is CASRLSGSYGYTF. The CDR3 coding sequence is TGTGCCAGCAGACTGAGTGGTAGCTATGGCTACACCTTC.

This sequence joins TRBV14 and TRBJ2-5; weak D call: TRBD2 (7 bases). The V gene's germline CDR1 is SGHDN and CDR2 FVKESK. Trimming stripped 4 bases from V and 2 bases from J, with 23 bases between. The CDR3 is 18 amino acids. The CDR3 is CASSPGVAGTSWQETQYF. In DNA, the CDR3 is TGTGCCAGCAGCCCAGGGGTAGCGGGTACATCTTGGCAAGAGACCCAGTACTTC. Drawing the rest from reference TRBV14 and TRBJ2-5, the complete variable domain is EAGVTQFPSHSVIEKGQTVTLRCDPISGHDNLYWYRRVMGKEIKFLLHFVKESKQDESGMPNNRFLAERTGGTYSTLKVQPAELEDSGVYFCASSPGVAGTSWQETQYFGPGTRLLVL.

For this clone: In the same sample, other DNA sequences code for this CDR3. The rearrangement links TRBV12-3 or TRBV12-4 to TRBJ1-5, with D hard to call. The CDR3 contains 12 residues. Trimming took 5 bases from V and 6 from J, leaving 8 bases between them. CDR3 amino acids: CASSPPSQPQHF. For the CDR3, the DNA is TGTGCCAGCAGTCCTCCAAGTCAGCCCCAGCATTTT.

The rearrangement uses TRBV7-9 and TRBJ2-4; 9 nucleotides align to TRBD2. V lost 3 bases to trimming and J lost 1 base; unmatched junction nucleotides: 4. The CDR3 extends over 16 amino acids. Germline V gives CDR1 SEHNR, CDR2 FQNEAQ (reference sequence). The DNA for the CDR3 is TGTGCCAGCAGCTTCCCTAGCGGGGACGCCAAAAACATTCAGTACTTC. As protein: CASSFPSGDAKNIQYF. Variable domain in full (rest from reference TRBV7-9 and TRBJ2-4): DTGVSQNPRHKITKRGQNVTFRCDPISEHNRLYWYRQTLGQGPEFLTYFQNEAQLEKSRLLSDRFSAERPKGSFSTLEIQRTEQGDSAMYLCASSFPSGDAKNIQYFGAGTRLSVL.